Reported below is one TCR beta chain. Its antigen is still unknown. Profiling relied on immunoSEQ multiplex PCR, and the TCRdb table lists in-frame clones only, not all of them. The table lists over 30,000 clones, about 93% of them singletons. This specimen belongs to a study of monozygotic twins with cystic fibrosis. General observations from the study: Unrelated CF individuals shared fewer identical clonotypes than monozygotic CF twins. Age, concordance and disease severity did not associate with shared CDR3 numbers. In 13 of 16 pairs, V gene usage was closest to the co-twin's.

V lost 1 base, J lost 4 bases, and 15 bases lay in between. Germline CDR1 is MNHEY and CDR2 is SVGAGI. The CDR3 length is 16 residues. The J gene is TRBJ2-3, the V gene TRBV6-5; D call uncertain. The receptor comes from a boy younger than 10 with cystic fibrosis. The sequenced material came from blood. CDR3 residues: CASSYYGPLPPDTQYF. The CDR3 DNA follows: TGTGCCAGCAGTTACTACGGGCCTCTCCCCCCAGATACGCAGTATTTT.